The 24 T cell receptor beta chains reported below all come from one sample, sequenced in a study of regulatory T cells in long-lasting Graves disease. Described time point: newly diagnosed GD, antithyroid drugs for less than 3 months. The TCR library was made from RNA that had been extracted from PBMCs in TRIzol. HTBI primers from iRepertoire and Arm-PCR of CDR3 regions yielded the TCR beta libraries. TCRdb reprocessed the multiplex PCR reads with MiXCR, giving one entry per CDR3 protein. The profile shows hundreds of thousands of distinct CDR3 sequences, 15% to 20% of them singletons. This material consisted of peripheral blood mononuclear cells (PBMCs), taken at new diagnosis, from a patient treated with antithyroid drugs. The receptors were gathered from a female donor with Graves disease.

This clonotype showed up many times. The V call is TRBV12-3 or TRBV12-4, the J call TRBJ2-5; TRBD1 agrees at 7 bases. The CDR3 runs to 12 residues. Losses at the gene ends were 7 bases for V and 4 bases for J; bases not matched to a gene: 3. The CDR3, as DNA: TGTGCCAGCACGCCAGGGGGAGAGACCCAGTACTTC. It codes for CASTPGGETQYF.

This clonotype was seen at least ten times. The rearrangement links TRBV27 to TRBJ1-2; D is possibly TRBD1 (5 bases). V was clipped by 3 bases and J by 4 bases, with 12 bases between them. The CDR3 is 14 amino acids. Per the germline V gene, CDR1 is MNHEY and CDR2 is SMNVEV (reference sequence). CDR3 protein: CASSLAGPIYGYTF. CDR3 sequence (DNA): TGTGCCAGCAGTTTGGCAGGGCCAATCTATGGCTACACCTTC.

Ten or more counts support this clonotype. The chain joins TRBV7-9 to TRBJ2-1, with 8 bases matching TRBD2. The germline CDR1 and CDR2 sequences are SEHNR and FQNEAQ (reference sequence). This CDR3 has 16 residues. After removal of 3 bases from V and 6 bases from J, the junction contained 10 bases not matched to a gene. DNA for the CDR3: TGTGCCAGCAGCTTTCTTGCGGGACTAGGGACCAATGAGCAGTTCTTC. It is translated as CASSFLAGLGTNEQFF. Full variable domain (missing parts from reference TRBV7-9 and TRBJ2-1): DTGVSQNPRHKITKRGQNVTFRCDPISEHNRLYWYRQTLGQGPEFLTYFQNEAQLEKSRLLSDRFSAERPKGSFSTLEIQRTEQGDSAMYLCASSFLAGLGTNEQFFGPGTRLTVL.

Ten or more counts support this clonotype. The rearrangement uses TRBV20-1 and TRBJ2-6; D ambiguous. The CDR3 has 13 residues. Per germline, CDR1 DFQATT and CDR2 SNEGSKA (reference sequence). The germline V and J ends were trimmed by 0 bases and 4 bases, with 4 bases remaining between them. As DNA, the CDR3 is TGCAGTGCTAGAGAGATCGGGGCCAACGTCCTGACTTTC. Its translation is CSAREIGANVLTF.

This clonotype was recorded only once. The chain combines TRBV3-1 with TRBJ2-1; 8 bases fit TRBD2. Germline V gene data show CDR1 as LGHDT and CDR2 as YNNKEL (reference sequence). J was trimmed by 7 bases and V by 0 bases; bases with no gene match: 8. The CDR3 spans 16 residues. This CDR3 is CASSQDRAGGINEQFF. The CDR3 nucleotides are TGTGCCAGCAGCCAAGATCGCGCGGGAGGAATTAATGAGCAGTTCTTC.

The sample holds many counts of this clonotype. The V and J genes are TRBV28 and TRBJ1-5; D is unclear. Germline lookup yields CDR1 MDHEN and CDR2 SYDVKM. This CDR3 spans 15 amino acids. Trimming took 7 bases from V and 5 from J, leaving 18 bases between them. The CDR3 DNA reads TGTGCCAGCACCGACCGCCCCGGCCGGGATCAGCCCCAGCATTTT. Translated: CASTDRPGRDQPQHF.

V usage is TRBV2 and J usage is TRBJ2-7, with a possible D match to TRBD2 (6 bases). There are 15 residues in the CDR3. In germline, CDR1 is SNHLY, CDR2 FYNNEI. Trimming pared 0 bases from V and 7 bases from J, leaving 16 bases between. CDR3 bases: TGTGCCAGCAGTGAAGCTGGGACTTATCTGGGGGAGCAGTACTTC. This gives the protein CASSEAGTYLGEQYF.

In its sample, this clonotype was seen a few times. The chain couples TRBV5-1 to TRBJ1-6; D remains unclear. The germline V gene encodes CDR1 SGHRS and CDR2 YFSETQ. V lost 0 bases, J lost 9 bases, and 16 bases lay in between. This CDR3 contains 16 residues. The CDR3 sequence is CASSLDPAAVGSPLHF. The CDR3, as DNA: TGCGCCAGCAGCTTGGATCCAGCGGCGGTGGGTTCACCCCTCCACTTT. Full variable domain (outside the CDR3, taken from reference TRBV5-1 and TRBJ1-6): KAGVTQTPRYLIKTRGQQVTLSCSPISGHRSVSWYQQTPGQGLQFLFEYFSETQRNKGNFPGRFSGRQFSNSRSEMNVSTLELGDSALYLCASSLDPAAVGSPLHFGNGTRLTVT.

The chain has TRBV11-3 and TRBJ2-1, with D perhaps matching TRBD2 (6 bases). The germline CDR1 and CDR2 sequences are SGHNT and YENEEA. V lost 8 bases and J lost 1, with 12 bases in between. The CDR3 consists of 14 residues. CDR3 DNA sequence: TGTGCCAGCGGACGACTAGAGTCCTACAATGAGCAGTTCTTC. This sequence encodes CASGRLESYNEQFF.

This chain connects TRBV27 to TRBJ2-7, with TRBD2 matching 8 bases. CDR3 length: 15 residues. V was pared by 5 bases and J by 6 bases, with 12 bases of the junction left unmatched. Per germline, CDR1 MNHEY and CDR2 SMNVEV (reference sequence). In DNA, the CDR3 is TGTGCCAGCAGTGGACCCAAGCGGGAGCCTCCCGAGCAGTACTTC. This codes for CASSGPKREPPEQYF.

The sample holds many counts of this clonotype. The chain uses TRBV20-1 and TRBJ1-3; possibly TRBD1 for D (5 bases). There are 17 residues in the CDR3. With 0 bases removed from V and 0 bases from J, the gap between germline ends came to 15 bases. Germline CDR1 and CDR2: DFQATT and SNEGSKA (reference sequence). The DNA of the CDR3 is TGCAGTGCTAGAGATATGACAGCGCCGTACTCTGGAAACACCATATATTTT. Residues: CSARDMTAPYSGNTIYF.

With respect to this clonotype: In this CDR3 the conserved last residue, phenylalanine or tryptophan, is missing, so a read error is likely. The V and J genes are TRBV20-1 and TRBJ2-7, with TRBD2 matching 11 bases. The J segment lost 6 bases and the V segment lost 1 base, leaving 11 bases of the junction unmatched. The CDR3 runs 16 residues. Looked up from germline, CDR1 is DFQATT and CDR2 is SNEGSKA (reference sequence). This CDR3 reads CSARGRPGLAEGEQYL. CDR3 nucleotide sequence: TGCAGTGCTAGAGGTCGCCCGGGACTAGCGGAGGGCGAGCAGTACCTC.

The J gene is TRBJ2-7, the V gene TRBV2, with 7 bases identical to TRBD1. Germline V lookup: CDR1 SNHLY, CDR2 FYNNEI. V lost 8 bases and J lost 7; bases outside the gene matches: 17. The CDR3 consists of 15 residues. CDR3 sequence (DNA): TGTGCCAGCCGACAGGGAGCCACTAAAACGGGGGAGCAGTACTTC. It is translated as CASRQGATKTGEQYF.

The J gene is TRBJ1-2, the V gene TRBV7-8; the D gene is possibly TRBD1 (6 bases). The V gene's germline CDR1 is SGHVS and CDR2 FQNEAQ. The V end was cut by 1 base, the J end by 4 bases, with 16 bases between. The CDR3 covers 16 residues. CDR3: CASSLGGQGFGYGYTF. The CDR3 DNA reads as TGTGCCAGCAGCTTAGGCGGGCAGGGGTTCGGCTATGGCTACACCTTC.

This clonotype was seen repeatedly, ten times or more. The chain has TRBV12-3 or TRBV12-4 and TRBJ2-2; D uncertain. V was trimmed by 5 bases and J by 3 bases, leaving 13 bases between them. The CDR3 length is 15 residues. The CDR3 loop reads CASSARKRYTGELFF. The CDR3 DNA reads TGTGCCAGCAGTGCCCGGAAGCGTTACACCGGGGAGCTGTTTTTT.

Points on this clonotype: A much larger clonotype is one base distant, so this may be a read error. The chain uses TRBV6-1 and TRBJ2-7, with D perhaps TRBD1 or TRBD2 (6 bases each). V was cut by 11 bases and J by 3 bases, with 20 bases left in between. Germline V lookup: CDR1 MNHNS, CDR2 SASEGT. This CDR3 spans 14 amino acids. The CDR3 region is CAGKGGLGSYEQYF. For the CDR3, the DNA is TGTGCCGGCAAGGGGGGATTAGGGAGCTACGAGCAGTACTTC.

Many counts were recorded for this clonotype. The chain carries TRBV18 and TRBJ2-7; possibly TRBD1 for D (6 bases). The CDR3 covers 15 residues. Germline assignment: CDR1 KGHSH and CDR2 LQKENI. With 3 bases removed from V and 5 bases from J, the gap between germline ends came to 17 bases. In nucleotides, the CDR3 is TGTGCCAGCTCACCGAGCTACAGGGAGTCCCACGAGCAGTACTTC. It encodes CASSPSYRESHEQYF.

The CDR3 loop is CASNTAGFGEKLFF. The CDR3 DNA sequence: TGTGCCAGTAATACAGCGGGATTTGGGGAAAAACTGTTTTTT. This sequence joins TRBV19 and TRBJ1-4, with D hard to call. This CDR3 comprises 14 residues. Trimming took off 7 bases at V and 8 bases at J, with 17 bases between the two ends. In germline, CDR1 is LNHDA, CDR2 SQIVND (reference sequence).

This clonotype was counted many times. The rearrangement joins TRBV2 to TRBJ1-4; possible D gene TRBD1, 5 bases. The CDR3 is 15 amino acids. CDR1 is SNHLY, CDR2 FYNNEI, per germline. Trimming cost V 5 bases and J 8 bases, with 18 bases left between them. CDR3 residues: CASSPLGQGDEKLFF. The CDR3 DNA reads TGTGCCAGCAGTCCCTTGGGGCAGGGAGACGAAAAACTGTTTTTT.

This clonotype was counted many times. The CDR3 region has the DNA TGTGCCAGCAGCGTAGACGGAGCTTTGGTTCACTATGGCTACACCTTC. It codes for CASSVDGALVHYGYTF. This chain uses TRBV9 with TRBJ1-2; D not certain. V lost 0 bases and J lost 3, with 15 bases in between. CDR1 is SGDLS and CDR2 is YYNGEE in the germline V gene. This CDR3 comprises 16 residues.

This chain connects TRBV2 to TRBJ2-6; D may be TRBD2 (5 bases). Germline V gene lookup returns CDR1 SNHLY and CDR2 FYNNEI. The CDR3 is 14 amino acids. The germline V and J ends were trimmed by 6 bases and 3 bases, with 9 bases remaining between them. CDR3 loop: CASRRVGGANVLTF. The CDR3 nucleotides read TGTGCCAGCAGGAGGGTCGGTGGGGCCAACGTCCTGACTTTC. Filled out from reference TRBV2 and TRBJ2-6, the complete variable domain reads EPEVTQTPSHQVTQMGQEVILRCVPISNHLYFYWYRQILGQKVEFLVSFYNNEISEKSEIFDDQFSVERPDGSNFTLKIRSTKLEDSAMYFCASRRVGGANVLTFGAGSRLTVL.

This clonotype has at least ten counts. This chain connects TRBV12-3 or TRBV12-4 to TRBJ2-1; the D is unclear. Trimming removed 3 bases at V and 6 bases at J, with 12 bases between. The CDR3 has 14 residues. In DNA form, the CDR3 reads TGTGCCAGCAGTTTCGAAAAGGGCCCCAATGAGCAGTTCTTC. Protein product: CASSFEKGPNEQFF.

This clonotype was detected ten times or more. Being one base from a much bigger clone, this may be a read error. This CDR3 is missing its conserved last phenylalanine or tryptophan, likely due to a read error. The chain employs TRBV11-2 and TRBJ2-1, with TRBD1 matching over 9 bases. Germline V gene sequence: CDR1 SGHAT, CDR2 FQNNGV. The CDR3 spans 15 residues. The ends lost 5 bases at V and 7 bases at J; junction bases unmatched: 9. The CDR3 is CASSGRTGAANEQFL. Written as DNA, the CDR3 is TGTGCCAGCAGCGGACGGACAGGGGCAGCAAATGAGCAGTTCCTC.

In its sample, this clonotype was seen a few times. The CDR3 DNA reads TGTGCCAGCAGCGTAGCCCGAGATGGATCGGCGGGAGGCACCGGGGAGCTGTTTTTT. Translating gives CASSVARDGSAGGTGELFF. The V gene is TRBV9, the J gene TRBJ2-2; 8 positions agree with TRBD2. There are 19 residues in the CDR3. V gave up 0 bases and J gave up 4 bases; unmatched junction bases: 14. Germline-derived CDR1 and CDR2 are SGDLS and YYNGEE.